The T cell receptor (beta chain) under discussion was sequenced for a study of blood T cell repertoires in COVID-19 (dated by TCRdb to 2018 to 2021). Regarding the study in general: Samples covering the acute and convalescent phases of COVID-19 were provided by collaborators in the United States, Italy and Spain. The samples were drawn from the first 160 participants of the ongoing ImmuneRACE study and from some 1,300 subjects provided by 6 global collaborators. Nearly every sample came with metadata listing a de-identified subject ID, COVID-19 status, age in years and sex. The dataset comprised deeply sampled blood TCRbeta repertoires from subjects exposed to, actively infected with, or recovered from COVID-19. Where HLA class I and class II types were available, the types were taken from metadata supplied by the sample provider, not from assay-based typing. The material from the prospective study consisted of cDNA or gDNA derived from T cells, B-cell-depleted T cells, or PBMCs. The repertoires were made available in a free public database intended to serve as a resource for research on the immune response to SARS-CoV-2. Results and caveats for the whole study, not just this receptor: Clinical and demographic metadata were provided uncurated, with the amount varying by source and participant.

V trim: 3 bases; J trim: 4 bases; unmatched bases: 6. The CDR3 spans 15 residues, from the cysteine through the phenylalanine. Only CDR3 DNA is held: 45 bases, read in frame from base 1. CDR1 LNHDA and CDR2 SQIVND were looked up in the germline V gene (reference sequence). In regard to this clone: Its specific antigen is unknown. No quality values exist for individual bases; no much larger clone is one base distant.

The immunoSEQ Assay, a bias-controlled multiplex PCR, was used to amplify TCRbeta CDR3 regions from genomic DNA. In the paper's pipeline: Nucleated cell counts per sample were estimated from amplification of reference gene primers within the assay. To quantify the absolute abundance of each unique TCRbeta CDR3 rearrangement, sequence reads were collapsed and filtered. For each sample, productive Simpson clonality was calculated by taking the square root of Simpson's diversity index across productive rearrangements. Drawn from immuneACCESS, this table holds only the in-frame rearrangements with V and J called that TCRdb kept. Clones are partly lost; checked studies trace under half to an unresolved V gene and leave the rest unexplained. The V and J calls and the clone size are those of that table, but D and trimming were determined from the DNA. This sample has around 26,000 clones in its table, and about 92% of those were observed once. The top ten clones comprise about 1.9% of the sample.

Each collaborating institution followed its own protocols to collect whole blood in K2EDTA tubes. For TCRbeta analysis, collaborators shipped samples in one of three forms: frozen whole blood, isolated PBMCs, or DNA extracted from either of those sample types. The chain links TRBV19 with TRBJ2-5; the junction holds 9 bases that match TRBD2. This TCR was sampled from a human donor in a cohort sampled during active COVID-19. Sequenced material: peripheral blood. At the DNA level, the sequence is TGTGCCAGTAGTATGGGGCGGGGGGGCCGAGAGACCCAGTACTTC. This encodes CASSMGRGGRETQYF.